Listed here are 6 T cell receptor beta chains from one sample, sequenced in a study of CD8 T cells in ankylosing spondylitis. Study-level findings and limits: Among TCR beta sequences, a motif of about 8 highly homologous variants appeared characteristic of ankylosing spondylitis blood.

Their cognate antigens are unknown. One entry per CDR3 protein results from TCRdb running MiXCR on the 5' RACE reads. The sample shows fewer than 650,000 distinct CDR3 sequences, approximately 12% of them seen only once. The material sequenced was blood, either unsorted or a sorted T cell fraction (not recorded which). Receptors were obtained from a male donor with ankylosing spondylitis.

The table lists this clonotype with a few counts. The rearrangement joins TRBV7-6 to TRBJ2-3; 10 bases align to TRBD2. V was pared by 2 bases and J by 2 bases, with 4 bases of the junction left unmatched. CDR1 is SGHVS, CDR2 FNYEAQ, per germline. The CDR3 runs to 16 residues. The CDR3: CASSLLAGAITDTQYF. The CDR3 nucleotides are TGTGCCAGCAGCTTACTAGCGGGAGCCATCACAGATACGCAGTATTTT.

This clonotype has ten or more counts. The chain combines TRBV28 with TRBJ1-5; the D is unclear. This CDR3 region has 14 residues. CDR1 MDHEN and CDR2 SYDVKM come from the germline V gene. Trimming took 2 bases from V and 6 from J, leaving 11 bases between them. The CDR3 region has the DNA TGTGCCAGCAGTTTAAGGCAGAACAGTCAGCCCCAGCATTTT. Translated: CASSLRQNSQPQHF.

This clonotype was picked up a small number of times. The chain combines TRBV15 with TRBJ2-1; 8 nucleotides align to TRBD2. Germline V CDR1 and CDR2: LNHNV, YYDKDF (reference sequence). Trimming cost V 3 bases and J 5 bases; bases outside gene matches: 6. This CDR3 has 15 residues. The CDR3 sequence is CATSSLAGPDNEQFF. CDR3 in DNA: TGTGCCACCAGCAGTCTAGCGGGCCCCGACAATGAGCAGTTCTTC.

This clonotype was detected many times. V usage is TRBV5-1 and J usage is TRBJ2-3, with D possibly TRBD2 on 6 matching bases. The CDR3 spans 15 residues. The germline V gene has CDR1 SGHRS and CDR2 YFSETQ. The V and J ends lost 4 bases and 2 bases respectively, with 14 bases between them. In DNA, the CDR3 is TGCGCCAGCAGCCCGGTCGGGGGATCCACAGATACGCAGTATTTT. This codes for CASSPVGGSTDTQYF.

At least ten counts were recorded for this clonotype. The chain employs TRBV20-1 and TRBJ2-6; D is unresolved. Germline V gives CDR1 DFQATT, CDR2 SNEGSKA (reference sequence). The CDR3 is made up of 15 amino acids. Trimming cost V 5 bases and J 0 bases, with 11 bases left between them. The chain's CDR3 is CSARPDTSGANVLTF. Written as DNA, the CDR3 is TGCAGTGCTCGCCCTGACACCTCTGGGGCCAACGTCCTGACTTTC.

The genes are TRBV19 and TRBJ2-1; the D gene is possibly TRBD2 (5 bases). Between the trimmed V and J ends, which lost 7 bases and 0 bases, there was a span of 13 bases. Looked up from germline, CDR1 is LNHDA and CDR2 is SQIVND (reference sequence). The CDR3 loop spans 15 amino acids. The CDR3 coding sequence is TGTGCCAGTACCCCAGTAGCGACCTCCTACAATGAGCAGTTCTTC. Translated: CASTPVATSYNEQFF.